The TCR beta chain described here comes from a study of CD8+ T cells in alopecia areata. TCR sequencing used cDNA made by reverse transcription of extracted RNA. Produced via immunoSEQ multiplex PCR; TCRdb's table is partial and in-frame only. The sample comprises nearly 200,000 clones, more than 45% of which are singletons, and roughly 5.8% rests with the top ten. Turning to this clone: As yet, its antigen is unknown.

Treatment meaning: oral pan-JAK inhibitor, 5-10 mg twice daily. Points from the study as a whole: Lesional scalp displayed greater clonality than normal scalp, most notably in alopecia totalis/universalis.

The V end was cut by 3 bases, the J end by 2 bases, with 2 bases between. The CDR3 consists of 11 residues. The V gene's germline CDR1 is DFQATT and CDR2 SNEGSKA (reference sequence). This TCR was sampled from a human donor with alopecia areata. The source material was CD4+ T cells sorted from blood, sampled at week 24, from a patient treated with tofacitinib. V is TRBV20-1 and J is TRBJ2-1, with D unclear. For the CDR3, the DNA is TGCAGTGCTAGCCCCTACAATGAGCAGTTCTTC. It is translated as CSASPYNEQFF.